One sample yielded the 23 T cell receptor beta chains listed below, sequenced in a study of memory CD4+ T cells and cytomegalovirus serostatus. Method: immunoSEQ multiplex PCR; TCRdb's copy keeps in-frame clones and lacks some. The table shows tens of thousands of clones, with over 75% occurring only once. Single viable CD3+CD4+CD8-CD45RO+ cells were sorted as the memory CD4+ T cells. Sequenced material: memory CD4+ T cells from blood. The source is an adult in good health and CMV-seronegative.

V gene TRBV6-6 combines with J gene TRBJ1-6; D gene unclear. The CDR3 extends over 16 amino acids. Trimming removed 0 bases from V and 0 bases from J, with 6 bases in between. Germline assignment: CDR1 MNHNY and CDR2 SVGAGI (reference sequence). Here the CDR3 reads CASSYSMDSYNSPLHF. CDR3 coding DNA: TGTGCCAGCAGTTACTCGATGGACTCCTATAATTCACCCCTCCACTTT.

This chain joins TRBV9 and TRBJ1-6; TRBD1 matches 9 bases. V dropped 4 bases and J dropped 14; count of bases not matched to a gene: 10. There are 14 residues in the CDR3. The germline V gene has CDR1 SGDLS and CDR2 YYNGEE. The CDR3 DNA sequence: TGTGCCAGCAGCCTGAACGGGGGGGACAGGGCCCTCCACTTT. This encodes CASSLNGGDRALHF. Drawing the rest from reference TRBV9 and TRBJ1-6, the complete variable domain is DSGVTQTPKHLITATGQRVTLRCSPRSGDLSVYWYQQSLDQGLQFLIQYYNGEERAKGNILERFSAQQFPDLHSELNLSSLELGDSALYFCASSLNGGDRALHFGNGTRLTVT.

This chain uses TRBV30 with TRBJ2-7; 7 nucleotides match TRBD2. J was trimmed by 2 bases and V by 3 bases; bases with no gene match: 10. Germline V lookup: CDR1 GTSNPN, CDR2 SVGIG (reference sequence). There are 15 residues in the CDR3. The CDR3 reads CAWREPAGSAYEQYF. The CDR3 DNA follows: TGTGCCTGGAGAGAGCCAGCGGGGTCGGCCTACGAGCAGTACTTC.

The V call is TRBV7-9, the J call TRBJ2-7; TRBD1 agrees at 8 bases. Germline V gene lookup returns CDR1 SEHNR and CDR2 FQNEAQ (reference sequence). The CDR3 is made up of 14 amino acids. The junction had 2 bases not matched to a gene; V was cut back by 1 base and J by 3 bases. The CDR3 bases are TGTGCCAGCAGCTTAGGGACAGGGCGCTACGAGCAGTACTTC. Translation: CASSLGTGRYEQYF.

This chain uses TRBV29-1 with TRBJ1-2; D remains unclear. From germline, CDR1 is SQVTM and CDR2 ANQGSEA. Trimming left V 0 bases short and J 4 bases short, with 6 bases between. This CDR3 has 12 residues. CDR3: CSVEDKLYGYTF. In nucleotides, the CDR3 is TGCAGCGTTGAAGATAAACTCTATGGCTACACCTTC.

CDR3 bases: TGCGCCAGCAGCTTGGAAGTTGCGGGGGGCCGCTACAATGAGCAGTTCTTC. It yields the protein CASSLEVAGGRYNEQFF. The V call is TRBV5-1, the J call TRBJ2-1, with 8 bases fitting TRBD2. This CDR3 region has 17 residues. V dropped 0 bases and J dropped 3; count of bases not matched to a gene: 8. CDR1 and CDR2 (germline): SGHRS, YFSETQ.

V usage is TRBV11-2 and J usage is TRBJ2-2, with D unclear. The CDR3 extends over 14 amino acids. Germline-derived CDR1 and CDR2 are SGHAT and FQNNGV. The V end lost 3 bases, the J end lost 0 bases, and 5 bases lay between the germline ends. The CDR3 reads CASSLRTNTGELFF. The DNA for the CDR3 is TGTGCCAGCAGCTTGCGAACGAACACCGGGGAGCTGTTTTTT.

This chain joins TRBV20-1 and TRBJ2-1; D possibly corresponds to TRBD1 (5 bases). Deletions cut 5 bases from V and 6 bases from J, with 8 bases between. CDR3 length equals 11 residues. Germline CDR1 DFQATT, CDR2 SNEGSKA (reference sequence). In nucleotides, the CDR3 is TGCAGTGCTGGACACCCCAATGAGCAGTTCTTC. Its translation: CSAGHPNEQFF.

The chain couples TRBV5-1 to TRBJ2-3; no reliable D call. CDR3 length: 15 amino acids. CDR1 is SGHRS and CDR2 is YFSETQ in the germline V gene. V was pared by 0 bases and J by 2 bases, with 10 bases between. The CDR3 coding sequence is TGCGCCAGCAGCTTGGTCGGCAGGAACACAGATACGCAGTATTTT. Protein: CASSLVGRNTDTQYF.

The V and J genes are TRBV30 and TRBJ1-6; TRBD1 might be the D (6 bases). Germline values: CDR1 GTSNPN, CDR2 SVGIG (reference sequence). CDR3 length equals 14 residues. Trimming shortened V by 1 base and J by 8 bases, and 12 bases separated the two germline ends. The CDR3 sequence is CAWSDRDFYSPLHF. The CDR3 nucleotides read TGTGCCTGGAGTGACAGGGATTTTTATTCACCCCTCCACTTT.

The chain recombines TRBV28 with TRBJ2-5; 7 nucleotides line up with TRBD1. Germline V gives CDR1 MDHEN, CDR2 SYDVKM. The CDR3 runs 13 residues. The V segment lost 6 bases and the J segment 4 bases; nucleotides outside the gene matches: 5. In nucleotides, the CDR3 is TGTGCCAGCAGACCACAGGGGTTAGAGACCCAGTACTTC. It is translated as CASRPQGLETQYF.

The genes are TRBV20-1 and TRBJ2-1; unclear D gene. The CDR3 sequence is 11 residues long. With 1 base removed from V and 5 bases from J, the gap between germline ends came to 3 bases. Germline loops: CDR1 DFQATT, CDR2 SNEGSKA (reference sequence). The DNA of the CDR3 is TGCAGTGCTAGAGGTCACAATGAGCAGTTCTTC. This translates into CSARGHNEQFF.

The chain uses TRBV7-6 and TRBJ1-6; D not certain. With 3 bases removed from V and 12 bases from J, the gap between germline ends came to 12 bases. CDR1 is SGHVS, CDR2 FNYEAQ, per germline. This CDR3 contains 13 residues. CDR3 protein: CASSFYKGEPLHF. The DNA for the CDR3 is TGTGCCAGCAGCTTCTATAAAGGTGAACCCCTCCACTTT. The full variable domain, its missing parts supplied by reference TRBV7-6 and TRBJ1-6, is GAGVSQSPRYKVTKRGQDVALRCDPISGHVSLYWYRQALGQGPEFLTYFNYEAQQDKSGLPNDRFSAERPEGSISTLTIQRTEQRDSAMYRCASSFYKGEPLHFGNGTRLTVT.

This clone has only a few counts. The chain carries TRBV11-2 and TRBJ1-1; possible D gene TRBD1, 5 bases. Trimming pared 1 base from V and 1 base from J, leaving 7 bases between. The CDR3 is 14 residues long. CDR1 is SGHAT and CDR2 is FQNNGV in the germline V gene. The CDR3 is CASSLVGGNTEAFF. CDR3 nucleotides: TGTGCCAGCAGCTTAGTTGGGGGGAACACTGAAGCTTTCTTT.

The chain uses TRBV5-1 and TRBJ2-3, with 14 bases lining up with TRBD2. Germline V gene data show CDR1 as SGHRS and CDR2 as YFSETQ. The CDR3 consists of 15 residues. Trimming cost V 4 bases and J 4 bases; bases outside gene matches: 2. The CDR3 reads CASSLTSGGADTQYF. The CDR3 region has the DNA TGCGCCAGCAGCCTGACTAGCGGGGGGGCAGATACGCAGTATTTT.

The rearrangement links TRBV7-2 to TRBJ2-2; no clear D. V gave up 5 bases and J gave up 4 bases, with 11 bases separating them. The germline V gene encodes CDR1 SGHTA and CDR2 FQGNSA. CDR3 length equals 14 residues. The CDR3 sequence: CASSMTAGTGELFF. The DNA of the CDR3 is TGTGCCAGCAGCATGACTGCTGGCACCGGGGAGCTGTTTTTT. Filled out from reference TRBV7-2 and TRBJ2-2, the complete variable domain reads GAGVSQSPSNKVTEKGKDVELRCDPISGHTALYWYRQSLGQGLEFLIYFQGNSAPDKSGLPSDRFSAERTGGSVSTLTIQRTQQEDSAVYLCASSMTAGTGELFFGEGSRLTVL.

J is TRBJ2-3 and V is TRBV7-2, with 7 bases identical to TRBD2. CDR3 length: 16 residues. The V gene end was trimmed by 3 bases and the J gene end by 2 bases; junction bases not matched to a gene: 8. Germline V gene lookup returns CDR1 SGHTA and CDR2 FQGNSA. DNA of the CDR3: TGTGCCAGCAGCTTCCGACTAGCCCAAGACACAGATACGCAGTATTTT. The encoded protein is CASSFRLAQDTDTQYF.

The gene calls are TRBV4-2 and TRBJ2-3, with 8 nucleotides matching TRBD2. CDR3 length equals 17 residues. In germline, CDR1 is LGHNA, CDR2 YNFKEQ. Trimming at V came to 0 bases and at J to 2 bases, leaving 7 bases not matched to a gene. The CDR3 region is CASSQDIAGGLTDTQYF. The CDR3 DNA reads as TGTGCCAGCAGCCAAGATATTGCGGGGGGCCTCACAGATACGCAGTATTTT.

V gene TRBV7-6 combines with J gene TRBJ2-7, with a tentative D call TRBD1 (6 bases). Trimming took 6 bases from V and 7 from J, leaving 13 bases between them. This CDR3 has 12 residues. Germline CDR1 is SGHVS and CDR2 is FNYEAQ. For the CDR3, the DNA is TGTGCCAGCAGTTCACAGGGCGGTGAGCAGTACTTC. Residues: CASSSQGGEQYF. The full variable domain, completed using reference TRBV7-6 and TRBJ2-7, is GAGVSQSPRYKVTKRGQDVALRCDPISGHVSLYWYRQALGQGPEFLTYFNYEAQQDKSGLPNDRFSAERPEGSISTLTIQRTEQRDSAMYRCASSSQGGEQYFGPGTRLTVT.

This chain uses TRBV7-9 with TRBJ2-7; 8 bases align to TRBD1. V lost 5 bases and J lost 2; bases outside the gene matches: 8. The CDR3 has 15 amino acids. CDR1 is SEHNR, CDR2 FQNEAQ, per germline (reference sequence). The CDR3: CASSPRTGTPYEQYF. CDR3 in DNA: TGTGCCAGCAGCCCGAGGACAGGGACGCCCTACGAGCAGTACTTC.

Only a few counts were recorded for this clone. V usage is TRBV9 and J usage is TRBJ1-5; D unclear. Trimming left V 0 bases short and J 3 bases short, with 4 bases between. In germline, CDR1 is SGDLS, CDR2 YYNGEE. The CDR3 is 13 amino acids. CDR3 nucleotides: TGTGCCAGCAGCGTAGGGTCCAATCAGCCCCAGCATTTT. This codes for CASSVGSNQPQHF.

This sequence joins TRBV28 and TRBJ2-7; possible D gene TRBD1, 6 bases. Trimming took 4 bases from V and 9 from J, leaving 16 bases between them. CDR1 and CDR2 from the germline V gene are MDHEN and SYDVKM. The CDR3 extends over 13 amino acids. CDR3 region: CASSSGRQTGQYF. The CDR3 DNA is TGTGCCAGCAGTTCGGGACGACAGACAGGGCAGTACTTC.

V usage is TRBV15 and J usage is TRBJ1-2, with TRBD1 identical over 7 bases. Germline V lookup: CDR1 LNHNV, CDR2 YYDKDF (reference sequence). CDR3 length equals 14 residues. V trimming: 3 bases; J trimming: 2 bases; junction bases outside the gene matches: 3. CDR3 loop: CATSSIQGNYGYTF. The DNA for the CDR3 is TGTGCCACCAGCAGCATACAGGGGAACTATGGCTACACCTTC.